Presented here are 4 T cell receptor beta chains from one specimen sequenced in a study of blood T cell repertoires in COVID-19. Using immunoSEQ multiplex PCR, the repertoire was profiled, and TCRdb retains in-frame clones only, with some absent. This table holds 150,000 to 200,000 clones, roughly 89% found once. The sequenced material came from PBMCs or T cells enriched from blood (not recorded which). Receptor source: a woman aged 25-40 years who had been exposed to COVID-19.

The V gene is TRBV18, the J gene TRBJ1-2; D gene ambiguous. The length of the CDR3 is 13 residues. V was shortened by 2 bases and J by 4 bases, with 8 bases between the two germline ends. Germline assignment: CDR1 KGHSH and CDR2 LQKENI. CDR3 loop: CASSPKETYGYTF. CDR3 in DNA: TGTGCCAGCTCACCAAAGGAGACCTATGGCTACACCTTC.

The table lists this clone with a count of one. This same CDR3 is encoded by further DNA sequences in the sample. V is TRBV11-2 and J is TRBJ1-1; D remains ambiguous. The germline CDR1 and CDR2 sequences are SGHAT and FQNNGV. The CDR3 is 12 amino acids. The V end was cut by 5 bases, the J end by 5 bases, with 9 bases between. CDR3 sequence: CASSRVVTEAFF. CDR3 coding DNA: TGTGCCAGCAGCCGGGTGGTAACTGAAGCTTTCTTT.

This clone was recorded a few times. The chain employs TRBV6-5 and TRBJ1-5; 8 positions match TRBD1. The CDR3 totals 15 residues. The J segment lost 7 bases and the V segment lost 6 bases, leaving 11 bases of the junction unmatched. CDR1 and CDR2 from the germline V gene are MNHEY and SVGAGI. This CDR3 is CASSRTDRGGQPQHF. In nucleotides, the CDR3 is TGTGCCAGCAGCCGTACCGACAGGGGCGGGCAGCCCCAGCATTTT.

In nucleotides, the CDR3 is TGTGCCAGCAGCCGTCCCCTGGACGGTGGGAGGTGGGGCTACACCTTC. It is translated as CASSRPLDGGRWGYTF. The chain recombines TRBV7-9 with TRBJ1-2, with D unresolved. The ends were cut back, 5 bases at V and 8 bases at J, with 24 bases in the middle. CDR1 SEHNR and CDR2 FQNEAQ come from the germline V gene (reference sequence). The length of the CDR3 is 16 residues.